The next 16 T cell receptor beta chains were all read from a single sample in a study of cytomegalovirus exposure and HLA in healthy donors. In the PCR, 60 Vbeta and 13 Jbeta primers were used. Clones were sequenced by immunoSEQ multiplex PCR, and TCRdb holds only the in-frame ones, with some missing. The sample yields approximately 240,000 clones, roughly 82% seen once. The specimen sequenced was PBMCs. These receptors were taken from a middle-aged woman in good health and CMV-seropositive.

The chain combines TRBV7-2 with TRBJ2-3; the match to TRBD2 covers 7 bases. The trim removed 2 bases at V and 5 bases at J, leaving 10 bases unmatched. This CDR3 spans 16 amino acids. Germline CDR1 SGHTA, CDR2 FQGNSA. The CDR3 loop is CASSLMIGGGLDTQYF. DNA for the CDR3: TGTGCCAGCAGCTTAATGATTGGCGGGGGTCTAGATACGCAGTATTTT.

In its sample, this clone was seen once. J is TRBJ1-2 and V is TRBV30, with D possibly being TRBD1 (6 bases). Trimming pared 7 bases from V and 1 base from J, leaving 13 bases between. CDR1 is GTSNPN, CDR2 SVGIG, per germline (reference sequence). The CDR3 totals 13 residues. DNA for the CDR3: TGTGCCTTGTTACAGGGATTTAACTATGGCTACACCTTC. Translation gives CALLQGFNYGYTF. Looking up the rest from reference TRBV30 and TRBJ1-2 gives the full variable domain: SQTIHQWPATLVQPVGSPLSLECTVEGTSNPNLYWYRQAAGRGLQLLFYSVGIGQISSEVPQNLSASRPQDRQFILSSKKLLLSDSGFYLCALLQGFNYGYTFGSGTRLTVV.

The chain combines TRBV7-3 with TRBJ1-1, with D possibly matching TRBD1 (6 bases). Trimming removed 5 bases from V and 1 base from J, with 14 bases in between. The CDR3 runs 15 residues. The V gene's germline CDR1 is SGHTA and CDR2 FQGTGA. CDR3 DNA: TGTGCCAGCAGCCCGTCGACAGGAACGAACACTGAAGCTTTCTTT. Translated: CASSPSTGTNTEAFF.

The chain couples TRBV30 to TRBJ1-5; 8 bases map to TRBD1. The trim removed 1 base at V and 6 bases at J, leaving 5 bases unmatched. The CDR3 spans 14 residues. The germline V gene encodes CDR1 GTSNPN and CDR2 SVGIG (reference sequence). The DNA of the CDR3 is TGTGCCTGGAGTGCTGACAGGGGTGGTCAGCCCCAGCATTTT. This sequence encodes CAWSADRGGQPQHF.

Turning to this clone: One junction end disagrees with the germline gene, perhaps due to a read error. The chain uses TRBV7-9 and TRBJ1-2; D gene unclear. The germline gives CDR1 SEHNR, CDR2 FQNEAQ (reference sequence). This CDR3 region has 12 residues. CDR3 sequence reads: CSSSLHGGGYTF. The CDR3, as DNA: TGTTCCAGCAGCTTACATGGCGGGGGCTACACCTTC.

This clone was observed a few times. The chain recombines TRBV10-3 with TRBJ2-5; 11 positions agree with TRBD2. V was pared by 11 bases and J by 2 bases, with 7 bases of the junction left unmatched. The germline V gene has CDR1 ENHRY and CDR2 SYGVKD. The length of the CDR3 is 14 residues. The CDR3 DNA is TGTGCCTCACGGGGACTAGCGGTACAAGAGACCCAGTACTTC. Its translation is CASRGLAVQETQYF.

This clone has more than one count but fewer than ten. This rearrangement joins TRBV11-2 to TRBJ2-2, with a tentative D call TRBD2 (7 bases). This CDR3 is 17 amino acids long. CDR1 SGHAT and CDR2 FQNNGV come from the germline V gene. V was cut by 5 bases and J by 6 bases, with 22 bases left in between. CDR3 region: CASSPGRGEGLAGELFF. The CDR3 nucleotides read TGTGCCAGCAGCCCAGGGAGGGGGGAAGGATTAGCCGGGGAGCTGTTTTTT.

For the CDR3, the DNA is TGTGCCAGCAGCTTGGCGGCGGAGTCGGTGGACACTGAAGCTTTCTTT. This sequence encodes CASSLAAESVDTEAFF. V gene TRBV5-6 combines with J gene TRBJ1-1, with no clear D. V dropped 0 bases and J dropped 3 bases, with 15 bases sitting between them. The CDR3 length is 16 residues. Looked up from germline, CDR1 is SGHDT and CDR2 is YYEEEE.

The gene calls are TRBV5-8 and TRBJ1-4, with 9 positions matching TRBD1. Per the germline V gene, CDR1 is SGHTS and CDR2 is YDEGEE. V gave up 2 bases and J gave up 0 bases; unmatched junction bases: 8. The CDR3 spans 18 residues. The CDR3 reads CASSFRGTGTPTNEKLFF. CDR3 bases: TGTGCCAGCAGCTTTCGAGGGACAGGGACGCCAACTAATGAAAAACTGTTTTTT.

The chain is built from TRBV7-2 and TRBJ2-3, with 9 bases that match TRBD2. The CDR3 is made up of 17 amino acids. Per germline, CDR1 SGHTA and CDR2 FQGNSA. V gave up 5 bases and J gave up 3 bases; unmatched junction bases: 12. As DNA, the CDR3 is TGTGCCAGCAGCCCGTTGCGGCGGGGGGGTAATACAGATACGCAGTATTTT. It translates to CASSPLRRGGNTDTQYF.

This chain links TRBV7-3 with TRBJ2-3; 7 bases map to TRBD1. The V segment lost 8 bases and the J segment 6 bases; nucleotides outside the gene matches: 11. Germline CDR1 is SGHTA and CDR2 is FQGTGA. The CDR3 loop spans 14 amino acids. This CDR3 reads CASSNLGGLDTQYF. Here the CDR3 DNA reads TGTGCCAGCTCAAACTTAGGGGGCCTGGATACGCAGTATTTT.

This chain joins TRBV29-1 and TRBJ1-2; 7 bases line up with TRBD1. The trim removed 6 bases at V and 8 bases at J, leaving 9 bases unmatched. Germline CDR1 SQVTM, CDR2 ANQGSEA. The CDR3 loop spans 12 amino acids. The CDR3, as DNA: TGCAGCGTGGGGGACAGAAGAGGAGGCTACACCTTC. Protein sequence: CSVGDRRGGYTF.

This chain links TRBV11-2 with TRBJ2-1; D uncertain. Trimming removed 2 bases from V and 4 bases from J, with 18 bases in between. Germline CDR1 is SGHAT and CDR2 is FQNNGV. The CDR3 has 17 residues. The CDR3, as DNA: TGTGCCAGCAGCTTAACGACACCTTCCTACATTTACAATGAGCAGTTCTTC. As protein: CASSLTTPSYIYNEQFF.

Here the CDR3 reads CASSPAQTYEQYF. Here the CDR3 DNA reads TGCGCCAGCAGTCCCGCGCAAACCTACGAGCAGTACTTC. The chain joins TRBV10-2 to TRBJ2-7; no reliable D call. V lost 5 bases and J lost 2, with 10 bases in between. Germline lookup yields CDR1 WSHSY and CDR2 SAAADI. The CDR3 has 13 residues.

The chain uses TRBV4-3 and TRBJ2-5; 10 positions agree with TRBD1. This CDR3 spans 20 amino acids. Per the germline V gene, CDR1 is LGHNA and CDR2 is YSLEER. After removal of 0 bases from V and 8 bases from J, the junction contained 21 bases not matched to a gene. CDR3 loop: CASSQDRFWWTGGVQLTQYF. The DNA for the CDR3 is TGCGCCAGCAGCCAAGATCGTTTTTGGTGGACAGGGGGGGTGCAACTTACCCAGTACTTC.

The chain is built from TRBV4-3 and TRBJ2-3; 10 bases fit TRBD1. The junction had 18 bases not matched to a gene; V was cut back by 0 bases and J by 6 bases. The CDR3 spans 20 residues. Looked up from germline, CDR1 is LGHNA and CDR2 is YSLEER. As DNA, the CDR3 is TGCGCCAGCAGCCAAGAAGTCCCCCTCGGGACAGGGGTTGGGTATGATACGCAGTATTTT. Its translation: CASSQEVPLGTGVGYDTQYF.